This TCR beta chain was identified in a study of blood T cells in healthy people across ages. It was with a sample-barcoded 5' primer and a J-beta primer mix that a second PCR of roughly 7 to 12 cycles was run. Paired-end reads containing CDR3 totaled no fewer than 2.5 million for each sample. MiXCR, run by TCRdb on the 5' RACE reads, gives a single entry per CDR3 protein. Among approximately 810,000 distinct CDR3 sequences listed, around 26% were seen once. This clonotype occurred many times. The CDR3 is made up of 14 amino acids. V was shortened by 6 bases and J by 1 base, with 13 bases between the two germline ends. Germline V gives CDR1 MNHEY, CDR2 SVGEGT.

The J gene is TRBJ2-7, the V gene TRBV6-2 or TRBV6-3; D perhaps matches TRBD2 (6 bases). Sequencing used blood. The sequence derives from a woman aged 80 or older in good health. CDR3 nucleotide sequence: TGTGCCAGCAGGGGAATAGCGGTTTCCTACGAGCAGTACTTC. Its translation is CASRGIAVSYEQYF.